The text below deals with one T cell receptor (beta chain). Its antigen is unknown. The entry originates in a study of blood T cells in healthy people across ages. Combining a sample-barcoded 5' primer with a J-beta primer mix, a second PCR ran for roughly 7 to 12 cycles. No fewer than 2.5 million CDR3-containing paired-end reads came from each sample. TCRdb processed the 5' RACE reads anew with MiXCR; each CDR3 protein has one entry. The table has some 800,000 distinct CDR3 sequences, 20% to 30% seen once. PBMCs numbering at least 7 million were isolated per sample. Study-level findings and limits: Age brought a roughly linear fall in TCR beta diversity measured per million T cells.

The sample also formed part of further work on T cells of mothers and their children.

Sequences were obtained from blood. The clonotype comes from a boy aged 5 to 17 in good health.

In DNA, the CDR3 is TGTGCCAGCTCCACAGGCCCCCCGGACAAGGTCTACGAGCAGTACTTC. It encodes CASSTGPPDKVYEQYF. The chain is built from TRBV6-5 and TRBJ2-7; possible D gene TRBD1, 5 bases. CDR1 is MNHEY and CDR2 is SVGAGI in the germline V gene. Trimming removed 8 bases at V and 3 bases at J, with 23 bases between. This CDR3 has 16 residues.